The 27 T cell receptor beta chains below were found in one sample sequenced in a study of blood T cell repertoires in COVID-19. Method: immunoSEQ multiplex PCR; TCRdb's copy keeps in-frame clones and lacks some. This repertoire shows under 200,000 clones, over 80% found once; its top ten account for 10% to 15%. Sequencing input: PBMCs or T cells enriched from blood (not recorded which). Source of these receptors: a woman aged 60-75 years who had recovered from COVID-19.

The table lists this clone with a few counts. J is TRBJ1-1 and V is TRBV7-9; 8 nucleotides align to TRBD1. The trim removed 8 bases at V and 0 bases at J, leaving 5 bases unmatched. Germline values: CDR1 SEHNR, CDR2 FQNEAQ (reference sequence). The CDR3 contains 14 residues. The CDR3: CASRRTGMNTEAFF. The CDR3 DNA is TGTGCCAGCCGCCGGACAGGGATGAACACTGAAGCTTTCTTT.

The chain uses TRBV9 and TRBJ1-2, with unresolved D. This CDR3 is built from 15 residues. Trimming removed 4 bases from V and 6 bases from J, with 19 bases in between. Germline V gene lookup returns CDR1 SGDLS and CDR2 YYNGEE. Here the CDR3 DNA reads TGTGCCAGCAGCCCCCAACCCACAGCAACGGATGGCTACACCTTC. As protein: CASSPQPTATDGYTF.

V usage is TRBV2 and J usage is TRBJ1-1; maybe TRBD1 (6 bases). This CDR3 contains 14 residues. Germline assignment: CDR1 SNHLY and CDR2 FYNNEI. V shed 7 bases and J shed 5 bases, with 17 bases lying between them. The CDR3 spells CASIQDRMGTEAFF. DNA of the CDR3: TGTGCCAGCATTCAGGACAGAATGGGGACTGAAGCTTTCTTT.

Only one count was recorded for this clone. The rearrangement links TRBV15 to TRBJ2-1; weak D call: TRBD2 (5 bases). Trimming removed 8 bases at V and 7 bases at J, with 30 bases between. This CDR3 is built from 18 residues. Germline CDR1 reads LNHNV; CDR2 reads YYDKDF (reference sequence). The chain's CDR3 is CATARVVVSGAFRNEQFF. CDR3 in DNA: TGTGCCACCGCCCGGGTAGTGGTCAGCGGAGCGTTTAGGAATGAGCAGTTCTTC.

This chain links TRBV2 with TRBJ1-5; 7 bases line up with TRBD1. The CDR3 loop spans 14 amino acids. CDR1 is SNHLY and CDR2 is FYNNEI in the germline V gene. The J segment lost 11 bases and the V segment lost 6 bases, leaving 13 bases of the junction unmatched. The CDR3 spells CASSLDRELLTQHF. The CDR3 DNA reads TGTGCCAGCAGCCTAGACAGGGAACTCCTGACCCAGCATTTT.

The V and J genes are TRBV19 and TRBJ2-3; TRBD1 matches 9 bases. Trimming at V came to 3 bases and at J to 4 bases, leaving 11 bases not matched to a gene. This CDR3 has 17 amino acids. The V gene's germline CDR1 is LNHDA and CDR2 SQIVND (reference sequence). The CDR3 coding sequence is TGTGCCAGTAGTATGCGACAGGGGGGGACTTGGGCAGATACGCAGTATTTT. As protein: CASSMRQGGTWADTQYF.

This clone was counted ten times or more. The rearrangement joins TRBV7-9 to TRBJ1-1, with TRBD1 as a possible D gene (6 bases). Germline V CDR1 and CDR2: SEHNR, FQNEAQ (reference sequence). V lost 5 bases and J lost 2, with 12 bases in between. The CDR3 has 14 amino acids. CDR3 loop: CASSRTQGNTEAFF. In DNA, the CDR3 is TGTGCCAGCAGCAGAACACAGGGTAACACTGAAGCTTTCTTT.

The chain recombines TRBV28 with TRBJ2-1; TRBD1 aligns across 8 bases. V lost 3 bases and J lost 0; bases outside the gene matches: 4. CDR1 and CDR2 (germline): MDHEN, SYDVKM. The CDR3 loop spans 16 amino acids. CDR3 coding DNA: TGTGCCAGCAGTTTCGGGACAGGCTTCTCCTACAATGAGCAGTTCTTC. This encodes CASSFGTGFSYNEQFF.

This clone was seen once. The sample carries other DNA sequences with the same CDR3. The chain couples TRBV27 to TRBJ1-5; 8 bases match TRBD1. Germline loops: CDR1 MNHEY, CDR2 SMNVEV (reference sequence). The CDR3 is 14 residues long. Trimming removed 5 bases from V and 4 bases from J; junction bases left unmatched: 4. In nucleotides, the CDR3 is TGTGCCAGCAGTCCCGGACAGGGTAATCAGCCCCAGCATTTT. Protein sequence: CASSPGQGNQPQHF.

The chain combines TRBV30 with TRBJ2-1; D might be TRBD2 (6 bases). The V and J ends lost 2 bases and 4 bases respectively, with 15 bases between them. The CDR3 extends over 15 amino acids. CDR1 and CDR2 (germline): GTSNPN, SVGIG (reference sequence). CDR3 loop: CAWSLGRRAYNEQFF. In DNA, the CDR3 is TGTGCCTGGAGTTTGGGGAGGCGGGCTTACAATGAGCAGTTCTTC.

The gene calls are TRBV7-3 and TRBJ2-1; 7 nucleotides match TRBD2. The germline CDR1 and CDR2 sequences are SGHTA and FQGTGA. This CDR3 comprises 16 residues. V trimming: 1 base; J trimming: 7 bases; junction bases outside the gene matches: 10. CDR3 amino acids: CASSLNRDGRPNEQFF. The CDR3 DNA reads as TGTGCCAGCAGCTTAAATCGAGACGGGAGGCCGAATGAGCAGTTCTTC.

The chain is built from TRBV5-1 and TRBJ2-5; 7 bases are a match to TRBD1. The CDR3 runs to 16 residues. CDR1 is SGHRS and CDR2 is YFSETQ in the germline V gene. V gave up 0 bases and J gave up 3 bases; unmatched junction bases: 8. The CDR3, as DNA: TGCGCCAGCAGCTTGGGGCTCCGGGACAGTGAAGAGACCCAGTACTTC. Translated, it gives CASSLGLRDSEETQYF.

The chain carries TRBV7-5 and TRBJ2-1; TRBD2 is the table's D call and was not checked against the DNA. TRBV7-5 is a pseudogene. The CDR3 runs to 12 residues. The CDR3 region is CARSFVPSEQFF. For the CDR3, the DNA is TGTGCCAGAAGCTTCGTACCTAGTGAGCAGTTCTTC.

This clone appeared a single time. CDR3: CASSSRLAGHNEQFF. DNA of the CDR3: TGTGCCAGCAGTTCTCGACTAGCGGGACACAATGAGCAGTTCTTC. The rearrangement uses TRBV28 and TRBJ2-1; 11 bases agree with TRBD2. The CDR3 consists of 15 residues. Unmatched junction bases numbered 4, after V lost 4 bases and J lost 5 bases. Germline values: CDR1 MDHEN, CDR2 SYDVKM.

The chain is built from TRBV2 and TRBJ2-1; 9 nucleotides align to TRBD2. With 6 bases clipped from V and 4 bases from J, the junction kept 1 base outside the gene matches. The length of the CDR3 is 13 residues. In germline, CDR1 is SNHLY, CDR2 FYNNEI. The CDR3 coding sequence is TGTGCCAGCAGGCTAGCGGGGTACAATGAGCAGTTCTTC. It is translated as CASRLAGYNEQFF.

This rearrangement joins TRBV28 to TRBJ2-7; D is undetermined. V lost 2 bases, J lost 9 bases, and 8 bases lay in between. Germline-derived CDR1 and CDR2 are MDHEN and SYDVKM. CDR3 length: 11 amino acids. CDR3 in amino acids: CASSLSLRQYF. DNA for the CDR3: TGTGCCAGCAGTTTAAGTCTAAGGCAGTACTTC.

The V call is TRBV19, the J call TRBJ1-5; TRBD1 aligns across 7 bases. Germline CDR1 is LNHDA and CDR2 is SQIVND (reference sequence). The CDR3 runs to 15 residues. V lost 5 bases, J lost 10 bases, and 14 bases stayed unmatched. The CDR3 reads CASSPWTGPSAPQHF. Written as DNA, the CDR3 is TGTGCCAGTAGTCCTTGGACAGGTCCCTCAGCCCCCCAGCATTTT.

This clone was observed once. This chain uses TRBV5-1 with TRBJ2-2, with D possibly TRBD1 on 6 matching bases. The germline CDR1 and CDR2 sequences are SGHRS and YFSETQ. Between the trimmed V and J ends, which lost 2 bases and 7 bases, there was a span of 15 bases. The length of the CDR3 is 15 residues. The CDR3 sequence: CASSFVRGNDGELFF. CDR3 DNA sequence: TGCGCCAGCAGCTTCGTTAGGGGGAACGACGGGGAGCTGTTTTTT.

The V and J genes are TRBV24-1 and TRBJ2-1; D perhaps matches TRBD1 (7 bases). Trimming took 6 bases from V and 10 from J, leaving 21 bases between them. The germline V gene has CDR1 KGHDR and CDR2 SFDVKD. The CDR3 runs 15 residues. CDR3 nucleotide sequence: TGTGCCACCAGTTCACGGAGGGGGCCTTCAGGGGAGCAGTTCTTC. Protein product: CATSSRRGPSGEQFF.

The rearrangement joins TRBV11-2 to TRBJ2-2, with D possibly TRBD2 on 6 matching bases. Between the trimmed V and J ends, which lost 1 base and 0 bases, there was a span of 9 bases. The CDR3 totals 16 residues. Germline V gene sequence: CDR1 SGHAT, CDR2 FQNNGV. CDR3 bases: TGTGCCAGCAGCTTAGTCGGCGGGACGAACACCGGGGAGCTGTTTTTT. It is translated as CASSLVGGTNTGELFF.

V gene TRBV27 combines with J gene TRBJ1-1; D is unresolved. Germline loops: CDR1 MNHEY, CDR2 SMNVEV (reference sequence). Trimming stripped 4 bases from V and 1 base from J, with 16 bases between. The CDR3 covers 16 residues. CDR3 coding DNA: TGTGCCAGCAGTTACCTGGTCGGACGGGGGAACACTGAAGCTTTCTTT. Its protein is CASSYLVGRGNTEAFF.

V gene TRBV10-3 combines with J gene TRBJ1-2, with D perhaps matching TRBD1 (6 bases). CDR3 length: 14 amino acids. Germline loops: CDR1 ENHRY, CDR2 SYGVKD. Trimming removed 10 bases from V and 0 bases from J, with 15 bases in between. This chain's CDR3 is CATQPGGANYGYTF. The CDR3 DNA sequence: TGTGCCACCCAACCGGGGGGCGCTAACTATGGCTACACCTTC.

The chain has TRBV6-5 and TRBJ1-5; D not resolved. Trimming removed 2 bases at V and 7 bases at J, with 12 bases between. Germline lookup yields CDR1 MNHEY and CDR2 SVGAGI. The CDR3 sequence is 14 residues long. CDR3 region: CASSYPEGNQPQHF. The DNA of the CDR3 is TGTGCCAGCAGTTACCCTGAGGGAAACCAGCCCCAGCATTTT.

A word on this clone: The junction shows a germline mismatch at one end, possibly a read error. V is TRBV27 and J is TRBJ2-1; 8 nucleotides align to TRBD2. The CDR3 spans 16 residues. CDR1 is MNHEY, CDR2 SMNVEV, per germline (reference sequence). The CDR3 DNA reads TGTGCCAGCAGTTTATCTGCCGGGGGGGCCTATAATGAGCAGTTCTTC. Protein sequence: CASSLSAGGAYNEQFF.

This chain joins TRBV6-6 and TRBJ2-1; 8 bases line up with TRBD2. Unmatched junction bases numbered 10, after V lost 8 bases and J lost 7 bases. Germline CDR1 is MNHNY and CDR2 is SVGAGI (reference sequence). The CDR3 has 14 amino acids. As DNA, the CDR3 is TGTGCCAGCTCCCGGGGGGGTCCTGGGAATGAGCAGTTCTTC. Its protein is CASSRGGPGNEQFF.

The V gene is TRBV4-1, the J gene TRBJ1-5; TRBD1 matches at 8 bases. The CDR3 is 16 amino acids. Germline CDR1 MGHRA, CDR2 YSYEKL. With 3 bases clipped from V and 0 bases from J, the junction kept 4 bases outside the gene matches. CDR3 sequence (DNA): TGCGCCAGCAGCCACCGGGACAGGTATAGCAATCAGCCCCAGCATTTT. Protein product: CASSHRDRYSNQPQHF.

The CDR3 sequence: CASSERGFGNEKLFF. The CDR3, as DNA: TGTGCCAGCAGCGAACGGGGGTTCGGTAATGAAAAACTGTTTTTT. The chain carries TRBV9 and TRBJ1-4; TRBD1 might be the D (5 bases). V lost 3 bases, J lost 4 bases, and 13 bases lay in between. The CDR3 loop spans 15 amino acids. Germline lookup yields CDR1 SGDLS and CDR2 YYNGEE.